The 31 T cell receptor beta chains below all came from one sample that was sequenced in a study of blood T cell repertoires in COVID-19. The repertoire was sequenced with immunoSEQ multiplex PCR; TCRdb's copy has only in-frame clones and lacks some. The sample lists some 500,000 clones, 85% to 90% occurring once. Sequencing used PBMCs or T cells enriched from blood (not recorded which). The receptor set was obtained from a woman between 40 and 55 years old who had recovered from COVID-19.

The rearrangement uses TRBV9 and TRBJ2-1, with D perhaps TRBD1 (6 bases). The CDR3 extends over 18 amino acids. V lost 0 bases and J 0 bases, leaving 16 bases between the germline ends. In germline, CDR1 is SGDLS, CDR2 YYNGEE. The CDR3 sequence: CASSVAPVGQLSYNEQFF. In nucleotides, the CDR3 is TGTGCCAGCAGCGTAGCTCCCGTGGGACAACTCTCCTACAATGAGCAGTTCTTC.

The sample holds a few counts of this clone. The chain is built from TRBV6-2 or TRBV6-3 and TRBJ2-5, with 8 nucleotides matching TRBD2. The CDR3 consists of 14 residues. With V trimmed by 3 bases and J by 5 bases, 5 bases remained unmatched. Germline values: CDR1 MNHEY, CDR2 SVGEGT. Here the CDR3 reads CASSYAGGSETQYF. The CDR3 DNA sequence: TGTGCCAGCAGTTATGCGGGGGGTTCGGAGACCCAGTACTTC.

This chain links TRBV14 with TRBJ2-7, with 12 bases aligning to TRBD2. Per the germline V gene, CDR1 is SGHDN and CDR2 is FVKESK. V lost 3 bases to trimming and J lost 4 bases; unmatched junction nucleotides: 4. This CDR3 comprises 15 residues. The CDR3 DNA reads as TGTGCCAGCAGCCATCTAGCGGGAGGGGGTTACGAGCAGTACTTC. Translated, it gives CASSHLAGGGYEQYF.

J is TRBJ2-1 and V is TRBV11-3, with D possibly TRBD2 on 6 matching bases. The CDR3 spans 17 residues. Deletions cut 3 bases from V and 4 bases from J, with 19 bases between. Per the germline V gene, CDR1 is SGHNT and CDR2 is YENEEA. The CDR3 region has the DNA TGTGCCAGCAGCTTTGAGTCCGGGACTGGTGGGTACAATGAGCAGTTCTTC. Translation gives CASSFESGTGGYNEQFF.

The genes are TRBV6-6 and TRBJ1-6, with D possibly being TRBD1 (6 bases). CDR3 length equals 16 residues. Per the germline V gene, CDR1 is MNHNY and CDR2 is SVGAGI (reference sequence). Trimming pared 7 bases from V and 0 bases from J, leaving 13 bases between. CDR3 sequence (DNA): TGTGCCAGCACCCCCACAGGGAGCTCCTATAATTCACCCCTCCACTTT. It is translated as CASTPTGSSYNSPLHF.

This chain links TRBV6-2 or TRBV6-3 with TRBJ1-2, with TRBD1 as a possible D gene (5 bases). The CDR3 is made up of 12 amino acids. Trimming left V 5 bases short and J 8 bases short, with 12 bases between. Germline CDR1 MNHEY, CDR2 SVGEGT. This CDR3 is CASSTRAGGYTF. For the CDR3, the DNA is TGTGCCAGCAGTACCAGGGCGGGAGGCTACACCTTC.

The chain joins TRBV7-8 to TRBJ1-1; 10 bases are a match to TRBD1. CDR1 and CDR2 (germline): SGHVS, FQNEAQ. V lost 5 bases to trimming and J lost 4 bases; unmatched junction nucleotides: 7. CDR3 length: 15 residues. CDR3 in DNA: TGTGCCAGCAGCCCCCGGGACAGGGGTGGCACTGAAGCTTTCTTT. Encoded protein: CASSPRDRGGTEAFF.

The chain carries TRBV4-2 and TRBJ2-5; no firm D call. The CDR3 covers 17 residues. CDR1 and CDR2 from the germline V gene are LGHNA and YNFKEQ. V lost 0 bases, J lost 2 bases, and 16 bases lay in between. The CDR3 reads CASSQDLIGPAQETQYF. CDR3 coding DNA: TGTGCCAGCAGCCAAGATCTTATTGGGCCGGCACAAGAGACCCAGTACTTC.

This chain's CDR3 is CASSDPREGTYGYTF. DNA of the CDR3: TGCGCCAGCAGCGATCCGAGGGAGGGGACCTATGGCTACACCTTC. The rearrangement links TRBV5-1 to TRBJ1-2; D may be TRBD1 (5 bases). The V end was cut by 4 bases, the J end by 4 bases, with 17 bases between. Germline V gene lookup returns CDR1 SGHRS and CDR2 YFSETQ. The CDR3 is 15 amino acids.

V usage is TRBV13 and J usage is TRBJ2-1; no reliable D call. V lost 4 bases, J lost 1 base, and 5 bases lay in between. The germline V gene encodes CDR1 PRHDT and CDR2 FYEKMQ (reference sequence). This CDR3 is 13 amino acids long. The CDR3 bases are TGTGCCAGCAGCTCGGTATCCTACAATGAGCAGTTCTTC. It translates to CASSSVSYNEQFF.

The V call is TRBV29-1, the J call TRBJ2-1; TRBD1 is a possible D gene (6 bases). Trimming removed 4 bases from V and 8 bases from J, with 9 bases in between. The germline V gene has CDR1 SQVTM and CDR2 ANQGSEA. This CDR3 is built from 11 residues. CDR3 DNA sequence: TGCAGCGTTGGGCCAGGGGATGAGCAGTTCTTC. This gives the protein CSVGPGDEQFF.

The chain joins TRBV28 to TRBJ1-2; maybe TRBD1 (6 bases). Trimming removed 2 bases from V and 6 bases from J, with 22 bases in between. The CDR3 has 17 residues. The V gene's germline CDR1 is MDHEN and CDR2 SYDVKM. DNA for the CDR3: TGTGCCAGCAGTTTAGTGGGACAATACTCTATGGTGGATGGCTACACCTTC. This translates into CASSLVGQYSMVDGYTF.

This chain joins TRBV21-1 and TRBJ2-7; the table's D call TRBD2 went unverified against the DNA. TRBV21-1 is given as a pseudogene. This CDR3 contains 12 residues. The CDR3 sequence is CASSKREGKQYF. The CDR3 DNA reads as TGTGCCAGCAGCAAAAGGGAGGGGAAGCAGTACTTC.

The genes are TRBV19 and TRBJ1-2, with D possibly matching TRBD1 (6 bases). The CDR3 extends over 12 amino acids. Trimming cost V 6 bases and J 7 bases, with 12 bases left between them. The germline gives CDR1 LNHDA, CDR2 SQIVND (reference sequence). The CDR3 nucleotides read TGTGCCAGTAGATCACAGGGTCGTGGCTACACCTTC. Its translation: CASRSQGRGYTF.

The chain links TRBV3-1 (or the pseudogene TRBV3-2) to TRBJ1-1; D is ambiguous. The CDR3 sequence is 16 residues long. Germline CDR1 reads LGHDT; CDR2 reads YNNKEL (reference sequence). The V gene lost 0 bases and the J gene lost 2 bases, with 13 bases spanning the gap. The CDR3 region is CASSQEGIQRNTEAFF. The CDR3 bases are TGTGCCAGCAGCCAAGAGGGTATACAGAGAAACACTGAAGCTTTCTTT.

The V gene is TRBV3-1 (or the pseudogene TRBV3-2), the J gene TRBJ2-1; 7 bases align to TRBD2. There are 13 residues in the CDR3. J was trimmed by 8 bases and V by 1 base; bases with no gene match: 2. Looked up from germline, CDR1 is LGHDT and CDR2 is YNNKEL (reference sequence). The chain's CDR3 is CASSQVTSYEQFF. As DNA, the CDR3 is TGTGCCAGCAGCCAAGTGACTAGCTATGAGCAGTTCTTC.

The chain links TRBV7-2 to TRBJ2-5, with TRBD2 matching over 7 bases. The length of the CDR3 is 14 residues. Germline-derived CDR1 and CDR2 are SGHTA and FQGNSA. Trimming removed 0 bases from V and 2 bases from J; junction bases left unmatched: 0. The CDR3 nucleotides read TGTGCCAGCAGCTTAGCGGGAGGGCAAGAGACCCAGTACTTC. Translation gives CASSLAGGQETQYF.

The gene calls are TRBV10-3 and TRBJ1-2; TRBD1 aligns across 7 bases. The CDR3 totals 16 residues. V lost 3 bases to trimming and J lost 2 bases; unmatched junction nucleotides: 9. Germline assignment: CDR1 ENHRY and CDR2 SYGVKD. CDR3 protein: CAISDIAKQGNYGYTF. Here the CDR3 DNA reads TGTGCCATCAGTGATATCGCTAAACAGGGGAACTATGGCTACACCTTC.

The gene calls are TRBV13 and TRBJ2-5; the match to TRBD2 covers 11 bases. Germline assignment: CDR1 PRHDT and CDR2 FYEKMQ (reference sequence). J was trimmed by 5 bases and V by 0 bases; bases with no gene match: 8. The CDR3 runs to 17 residues. The CDR3 here is CASSLGPLAGGGETQYF. CDR3 coding DNA: TGTGCCAGCAGCTTAGGCCCCCTAGCGGGAGGTGGGGAGACCCAGTACTTC. Full variable domain (rest looked up from reference TRBV13 and TRBJ2-5): AAGVIQSPRHLIKEKRETATLKCYPIPRHDTVYWYQQGPGQDPQFLISFYEKMQSDKGSIPDRFSAQQFSDYHSELNMSSLELGDSALYFCASSLGPLAGGGETQYFGPGTRLLVL.

This chain joins TRBV29-1 and TRBJ1-1; 7 bases map to TRBD1. Germline V CDR1 and CDR2: SQVTM, ANQGSEA. The CDR3 loop spans 14 amino acids. Trimming took 1 base from V and 1 from J; bases not matched to a gene: 3. The CDR3 loop is CSVEVDRANTEAFF. As DNA, the CDR3 is TGCAGCGTTGAAGTAGACAGGGCGAACACTGAAGCTTTCTTT.

The DNA of the CDR3 is TGTGCCAGCATGGAGACCTATAATTCACCCCTCCACTTT. It is translated as CASMETYNSPLHF. The chain has TRBV7-9 and TRBJ1-6; D unresolved. The V gene's germline CDR1 is SEHNR and CDR2 FQNEAQ (reference sequence). Trimming removed 7 bases from V and 2 bases from J, with 6 bases in between. This CDR3 comprises 13 residues.

The rearrangement links TRBV6-2 or TRBV6-3 to TRBJ2-3; tentative D call: TRBD2 (6 bases). Looked up from germline, CDR1 is MNHEY and CDR2 is SVGEGT. The CDR3 is made up of 15 amino acids. The ends were cut back, 4 bases at V and 7 bases at J, with 18 bases in the middle. The CDR3 region is CASSWSEREINTQYF. DNA for the CDR3: TGTGCCAGCAGTTGGTCCGAACGGGAGATTAATACGCAGTATTTT.

The chain is built from TRBV10-1 and TRBJ2-7, with TRBD2 identical over 13 bases. The CDR3 has 15 residues. Germline V lookup: CDR1 WNHNN, CDR2 SYGVQD (reference sequence). Trimming at V came to 5 bases and at J to 7 bases, leaving 8 bases not matched to a gene. This CDR3 is CASSSGLAGAKEQYF. The CDR3 DNA reads TGCGCCAGCAGTAGTGGACTAGCGGGAGCTAAGGAGCAGTACTTC.

CDR3 coding DNA: TGTGCCAGCAGTTTGTCTACTAGCCTTTACAATGAGCAGTTCTTC. As protein: CASSLSTSLYNEQFF. The V call is TRBV6-5, the J call TRBJ2-1, with a weak D call TRBD2 (6 bases). Germline-derived CDR1 and CDR2 are MNHEY and SVGAGI. CDR3 length: 15 residues. Trimming stripped 4 bases from V and 4 bases from J, with 14 bases between.

CDR3 loop: CASRSPNATLNTEAFF. CDR3 coding DNA: TGTGCAAGTCGCTCCCCCAACGCAACTCTGAACACTGAAGCTTTCTTT. V gene TRBV12-2 combines with J gene TRBJ1-1. TRBV12-2 is given as a pseudogene. The CDR3 has 16 residues.

The chain couples TRBV9 to TRBJ2-5; TRBD2 aligns across 8 bases. The CDR3 runs 17 residues. Per the germline V gene, CDR1 is SGDLS and CDR2 is YYNGEE. J lost 5 bases, V lost 1 base, and 13 bases had no gene match. The CDR3 DNA reads TGTGCCAGCAGCGTATTGCAGCGGGAGAAGAGTAGGGAGACCCAGTACTTC. Residues: CASSVLQREKSRETQYF.

There are a few counts of this clone. The chain recombines TRBV4-3 with TRBJ1-2; unclear D gene. The CDR3 totals 14 residues. Germline V lookup: CDR1 LGHNA, CDR2 YSLEER. V dropped 4 bases and J dropped 5 bases, with 14 bases sitting between them. The CDR3 nucleotides are TGCGCCAGCAGCCCAGGAATTTCGGATTATGGCTACACCTTC. Translation gives CASSPGISDYGYTF.

CDR3 in DNA: TGTGCCACCAGCACCCGAGGGGCTAGCGGGACCTACGAGCAGTACTTC. Translation gives CATSTRGASGTYEQYF. The J gene is TRBJ2-7, the V gene TRBV15, with 9 bases identical to TRBD2. J lost 2 bases, V lost 4 bases, and 9 bases had no gene match. Germline CDR1 and CDR2: LNHNV and YYDKDF (reference sequence). This CDR3 is built from 16 residues.

Points on this clone: At one boundary the junction diverges from the germline segment, which might be a read error. The CDR3 DNA is TGTGCCAGCAGGTCATCCGGGACTAGCAGCAGAGATACGCAGTATTTT. Protein sequence: CASRSSGTSSRDTQYF. The chain has TRBV2 and TRBJ2-3; 9 bases line up with TRBD2. The CDR3 is 16 residues long. The germline CDR1 and CDR2 sequences are SNHLY and FYNNEI.

The J gene is TRBJ1-5, the V gene TRBV10-2; 7 bases align to TRBD1. Losses at the gene ends were 4 bases for V and 7 bases for J; bases not matched to a gene: 4. This CDR3 is 13 amino acids long. Per germline, CDR1 WSHSY and CDR2 SAAADI. The chain's CDR3 is CASSVKGAQPQHF. The CDR3 coding sequence is TGCGCCAGCAGTGTTAAGGGGGCCCAGCCCCAGCATTTT.

The chain is built from TRBV6-5 and TRBJ1-3; 8 positions match TRBD1. Looked up from germline, CDR1 is MNHEY and CDR2 is SVGAGI. V shed 8 bases and J 4 bases; nucleotides not matched to a gene: 10. CDR3 size: 15 residues. The CDR3 DNA is TGTGCCAGCGGACAGGGTGTGTCTTTGGGAAACACCATATATTTT. It is translated as CASGQGVSLGNTIYF.